The present T cell receptor beta chain was sequenced within a study of shared T cell receptors in the human thymus. Germline V gives CDR1 LNHDA, CDR2 SQIVND (reference sequence). The CDR3 contains 16 residues. J lost 1 base, V lost 3 bases, and 6 bases had no gene match. Assay: immunoSEQ multiplex PCR; the TCRdb copy retains only in-frame clones and omits some. The profile shows more than 550,000 clones, more than 75% of them singletons. The sample was also linked to a second study, of human thymus T cells. According to that study: Having corrective surgery for congenital heart defects, healthy Finnish infants were the ones who donated. Blood and thymic repertoires both appeared biased in V and J gene usage. Related work found strong thymic repertoire overlap between unrelated individuals.

The clonotype was recovered from a boy less than two years old with a congenital heart defect. The chain couples TRBV19 to TRBJ2-3; 8 bases align to TRBD1. Sequenced input: thymocytes. CDR3 nucleotides: TGTGCCAGTAGTATGGGACCGACAGGGGGCACAGATACGCAGTATTTT. Its translation is CASSMGPTGGTDTQYF.